The source of this T cell receptor beta chain is a study of blood T cell repertoires in COVID-19. Overall study: Both acute and convalescent COVID-19 samples were obtained from the United States, Italy and Spain. PBMCs, B-cell-depleted T cells, or T cells were the source of the cDNA or gDNA that made up the material.

Germline CDR1 reads LNHDA; CDR2 reads SQIVND (reference sequence). V lost 2 bases and J lost 6, with 11 bases in between. The CDR3 sequence is 14 residues long. Original data processing: Estimated nucleated cell counts came from reference gene primer amplification. Data came from immunoSEQ multiplex PCR; TCRdb stores just in-frame clones and leaves some out. The DNA was the basis for D and trimming; V, J and clone size are from that table. This sample carries about 64,000 clones, around 84% of them seen once, and the ten largest clones take less than 6.5%. The chain is built from TRBV19 and TRBJ1-5; D perhaps matches TRBD1 (6 bases). Sequencing used peripheral blood. This receptor was identified in a woman aged 60-75 years with acute or convalescent COVID-19. CDR3 coding DNA: TGTGCCAGTAGTATACAAGGGGGGGGTCAGCCCCAGCATTTT. Protein sequence: CASSIQGGGQPQHF.